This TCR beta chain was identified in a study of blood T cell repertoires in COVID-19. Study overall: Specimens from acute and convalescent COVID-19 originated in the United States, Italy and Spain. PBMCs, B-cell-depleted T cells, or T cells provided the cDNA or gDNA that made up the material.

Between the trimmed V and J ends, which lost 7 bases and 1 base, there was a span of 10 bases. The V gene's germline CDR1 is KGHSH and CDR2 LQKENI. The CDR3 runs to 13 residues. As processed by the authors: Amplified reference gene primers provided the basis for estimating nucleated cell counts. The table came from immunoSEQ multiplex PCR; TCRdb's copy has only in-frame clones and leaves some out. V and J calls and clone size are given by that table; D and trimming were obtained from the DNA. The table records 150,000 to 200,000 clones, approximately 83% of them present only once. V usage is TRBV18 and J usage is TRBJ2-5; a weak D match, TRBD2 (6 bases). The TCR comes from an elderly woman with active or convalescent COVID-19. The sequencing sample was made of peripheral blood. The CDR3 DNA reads TGTGCCAGCTTCCCGGGAGCCCAAGAGACCCAGTACTTC. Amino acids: CASFPGAQETQYF.